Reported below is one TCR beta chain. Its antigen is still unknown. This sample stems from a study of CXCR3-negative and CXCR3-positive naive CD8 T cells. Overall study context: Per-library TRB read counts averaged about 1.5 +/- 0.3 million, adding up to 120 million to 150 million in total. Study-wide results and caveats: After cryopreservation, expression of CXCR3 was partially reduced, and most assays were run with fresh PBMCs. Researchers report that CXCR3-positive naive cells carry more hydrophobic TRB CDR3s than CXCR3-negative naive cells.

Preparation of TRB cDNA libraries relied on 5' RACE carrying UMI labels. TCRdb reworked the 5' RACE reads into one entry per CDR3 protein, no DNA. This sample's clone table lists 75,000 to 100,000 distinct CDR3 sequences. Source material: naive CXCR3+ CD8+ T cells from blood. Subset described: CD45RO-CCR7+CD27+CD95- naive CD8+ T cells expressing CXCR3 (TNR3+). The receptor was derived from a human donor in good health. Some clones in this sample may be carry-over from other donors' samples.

The CDR3 loop reads CASSSPGQSYEQYF. The gene calls are TRBV7-9 and TRBJ2-7; TCRdb's D gene call, TRBD1, goes unchecked for lack of DNA. Germline V gives CDR1 SEHNR, CDR2 FQNEAQ (reference sequence). The CDR3 sequence is 14 residues long. The entire variable domain, with the rest obtained from reference TRBV7-9 and TRBJ2-7, is as follows: DTGVSQNPRHKITKRGQNVTFRCDPISEHNRLYWYRQTLGQGPEFLTYFQNEAQLEKSRLLSDRFSAERPKGSFSTLEIQRTEQGDSAMYLCASSSPGQSYEQYFGPGTRLTVT.